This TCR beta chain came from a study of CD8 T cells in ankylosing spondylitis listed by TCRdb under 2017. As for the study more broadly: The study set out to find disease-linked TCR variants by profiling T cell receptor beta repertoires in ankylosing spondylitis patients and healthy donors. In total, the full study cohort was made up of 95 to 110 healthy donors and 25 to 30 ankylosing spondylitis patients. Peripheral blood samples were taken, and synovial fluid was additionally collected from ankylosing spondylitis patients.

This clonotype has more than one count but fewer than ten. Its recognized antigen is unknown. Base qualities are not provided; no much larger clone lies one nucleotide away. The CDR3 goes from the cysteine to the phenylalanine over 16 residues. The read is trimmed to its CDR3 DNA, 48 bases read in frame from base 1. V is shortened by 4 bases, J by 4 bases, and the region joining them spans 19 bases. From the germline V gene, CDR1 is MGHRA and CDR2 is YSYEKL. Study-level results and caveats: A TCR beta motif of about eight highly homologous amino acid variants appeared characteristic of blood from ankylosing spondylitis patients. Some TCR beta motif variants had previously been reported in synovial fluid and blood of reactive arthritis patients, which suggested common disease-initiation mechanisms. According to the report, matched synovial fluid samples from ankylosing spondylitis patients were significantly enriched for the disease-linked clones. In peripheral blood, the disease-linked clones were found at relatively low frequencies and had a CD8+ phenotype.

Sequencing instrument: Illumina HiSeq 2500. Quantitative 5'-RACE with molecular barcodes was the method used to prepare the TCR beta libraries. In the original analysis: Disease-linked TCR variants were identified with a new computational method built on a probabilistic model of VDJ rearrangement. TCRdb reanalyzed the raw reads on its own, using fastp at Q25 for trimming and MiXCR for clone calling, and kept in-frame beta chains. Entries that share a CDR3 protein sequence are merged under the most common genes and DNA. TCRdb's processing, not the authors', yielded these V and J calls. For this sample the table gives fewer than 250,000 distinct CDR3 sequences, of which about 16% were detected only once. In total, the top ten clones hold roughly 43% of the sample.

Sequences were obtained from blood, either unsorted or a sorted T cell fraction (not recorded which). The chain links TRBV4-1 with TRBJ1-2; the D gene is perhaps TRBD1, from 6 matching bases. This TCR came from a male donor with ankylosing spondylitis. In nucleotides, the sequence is TGCGCCAGCAGCCCCGATCGACAGGAGATCCTCTATGGCTACACCTTC. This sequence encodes CASSPDRQEILYGYTF.